Listed below are T cell receptor beta chains from one sample, sequenced in a study of T-cell reconstitution after alpha-beta-depleted transplantation in children. Each CDR3 protein gets one entry after TCRdb re-called the PCR reads with MiXCR. The sample holds over 300,000 distinct CDR3 sequences, about 9.3% seen once. Source: PBMCs from the stem cell graft donor, taken from the stem cell graft. Receptors were obtained from a human donor who donated a stem cell graft to a child with acute lymphoblastic leukemia. CDR3s include the opening cysteine and the closing phenylalanine or tryptophan. The D gene is left open where the match is weak. Clone sizes are given selectively: once, few, many, or a class where the clone is expanded.

>NA|TRBV7-9|TRBJ2-7|NA
TGTGCCAGCAGCGCGGGTGGGGGTCGGGGGGAGCAGTACTTC
CASSAGGGRGEQYF
>NA|TRBV6-1|TRBJ1-4|NA
TGTGCCAGCAGCCCCAGAGGGAGAACTAATGAAAAACTGTTTTTT
CASSPRGRTNEKLFF
>TRBD2|TRBV7-8|TRBJ2-1|few
TGTGCCAGCAGCAATATTAGACTAGCGGGAACCTACAATGAGCAGTTCTTC
CASSNIRLAGTYNEQFF
>NA|TRBV9|TRBJ2-1|few
TGTGCCAGCAGCGCCGAGGGAGCTGAGTACAATGAGCAGTTCTTC
CASSAEGAEYNEQFF
>TRBD1|TRBV27|TRBJ2-7|many
TGTGCCAGCAGTTTATCGGGACAGGGCTCCTACGAGCAGTACTTC
CASSLSGQGSYEQYF
>TRBD2|TRBV27|TRBJ2-1|NA
TGTGCCAGCAGCCTTCGTCGAGGTAGGCTAGCGGGATGGAATGAGCAGTTCTTC
CASSLRRGRLAGWNEQFF
>TRBD1|TRBV7-9|TRBJ2-3|few
TGTGCCAGCAGCACCCGGACAGGCCTATCTAGCACAGATACGCAGTATTTT
CASSTRTGLSSTDTQYF
>NA|TRBV27|TRBJ2-2|many
TGTGCCAGCAGCCTCCTTGCCGGGCGGGGGGAGCTGTTTTTT
CASSLLAGRGELFF
>TRBD2|TRBV28|TRBJ2-5|NA
TGTGCCAGCAGGACTAGCGGGAGAGGGGGCCAAGAGACCCAGTACTTC
CASRTSGRGGQETQYF
>TRBD2|TRBV20-1|TRBJ2-2|few
TGCAGTGCTGAGTGGCGGGAGGGCCTTGGCGGGGAGCTGTTTTTT
CSAEWREGLGGELFF
>NA|TRBV19|TRBJ2-3|NA
TGTGCCAGTAGTATACTAGCCTCAGATACGCAGTATTTT
CASSILASDTQYF
>NA|TRBV18|TRBJ1-3|NA
TGTGCCAGCTCACCCGACAGCTCTGGACACACCATATATTTT
CASSPDSSGHTIYF